The TCR beta chain described here comes from a study of T cells after yellow fever vaccination. The CDR3 sequence is 14 residues long. With 0 bases removed from V and 5 bases from J, the gap between germline ends came to 7 bases. From germline, CDR1 is SGHDN and CDR2 FVKESK. Study-wide results and caveats: Peak timing came faster in the weaker secondary response, day 5 versus 15. Boosting was followed by the reappearance of most primary-vaccination clones (roughly 96% CD4, roughly 90% CD8).

Note on this clonotype: The antigen is unknown.

Generation of TCR cDNA used 5'RACE template switching (which added a universal primer site and UMIs). TCRdb recomputed calls from the 5' RACE reads with MiXCR, one row per CDR3 protein. The table has more than 65,000 distinct CDR3 sequences, 5.5% to 7.5% seen once. The clonotype comes from a man between 18 and 29 years old who received the YFV17D yellow fever vaccine. The chain joins TRBV14 to TRBJ2-2, with D possibly called TRBD1 or TRBD2 (5 bases each). The sequenced sample was CD4+ T cells sorted from PBMCs, obtained around 15 days after the first yellow fever vaccination. CDR3 sequence (DNA): TGTGCCAGCAGCCAAGATTGGGGGACCGGGGAGCTGTTTTTT. Residues: CASSQDWGTGELFF.